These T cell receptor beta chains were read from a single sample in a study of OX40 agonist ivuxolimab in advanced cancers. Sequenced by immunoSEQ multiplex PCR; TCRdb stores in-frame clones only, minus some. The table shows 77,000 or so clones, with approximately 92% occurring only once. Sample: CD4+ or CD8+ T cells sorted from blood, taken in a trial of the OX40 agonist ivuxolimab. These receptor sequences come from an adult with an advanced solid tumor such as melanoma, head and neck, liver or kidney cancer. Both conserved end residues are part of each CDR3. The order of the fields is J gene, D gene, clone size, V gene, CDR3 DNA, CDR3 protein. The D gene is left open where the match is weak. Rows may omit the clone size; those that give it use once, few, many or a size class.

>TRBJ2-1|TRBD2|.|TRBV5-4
TGTGCCAGCAGCTCCAGGACTAGCGGGACCTACAATGAGCAGTTCTTC
CASSSRTSGTYNEQFF
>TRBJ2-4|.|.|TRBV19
TGTGCCAGTAGTAAGGGAGGCACGTTAGGAGCGGGTCGTCTGTACTTC
CASSKGGTLGAGRLYF
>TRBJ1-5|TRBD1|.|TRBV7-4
TGTGCCAGCAGCTTACGGGACAGGCTGAGGCAGCCCCAGCATTTT
CASSLRDRLRQPQHF
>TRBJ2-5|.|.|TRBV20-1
TGCAGTGCTAGGGTAACAGAGACCCAGTACTTC
CSARVTETQYF
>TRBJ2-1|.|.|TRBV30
TGTGCCTGGAGTGCCGGGGGCCCTTGGAATGAGCAGTTCTTC
CAWSAGGPWNEQFF
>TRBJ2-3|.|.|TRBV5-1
TGCGCCAGCAGAGCGACGGACCCCACATACGATACGCAGTATTTT
CASRATDPTYDTQYF
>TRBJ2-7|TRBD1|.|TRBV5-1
TGCGCCAGCAGCTTAGGGGACAGGGAGCGGCAGTACTTC
CASSLGDRERQYF
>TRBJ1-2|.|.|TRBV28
TGTGCCAGCAGTTTATCTACCTATGGCTACACCTTC
CASSLSTYGYTF
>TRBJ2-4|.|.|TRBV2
TGTGCCAGCAGTGACAGGGGACTAGCCAAAAACATTCAGTACTTC
CASSDRGLAKNIQYF
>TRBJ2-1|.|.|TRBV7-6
TGTGCCAGCAGCTTAGATATAGGGCAAAGCTCCTACAATGAGCAGTTCTTC
CASSLDIGQSSYNEQFF
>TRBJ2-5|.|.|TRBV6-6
TGTGCCAGCAGTCGGGACTTCGCCCAAGAGACCCAGTACTTC
CASSRDFAQETQYF
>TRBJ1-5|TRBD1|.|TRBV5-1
TGCGCCAGAGGGTCGGGACAGGGAAAAAATCAGCCCCAGCATTTT
CARGSGQGKNQPQHF
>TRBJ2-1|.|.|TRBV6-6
TGTGCCAGCAGCAGAGACAGGTCCTCCTACAATGAGCAGTTCTTC
CASSRDRSSYNEQFF
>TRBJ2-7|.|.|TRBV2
TGTGCCAGCAAAACCCGGGGAACCGCCACTCGCGAGCAGTACTTC
CASKTRGTATREQYF
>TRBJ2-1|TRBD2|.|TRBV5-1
TGCGCCAGCAGCTTGGAACTAGCGGGTTACAATGAGCAGTTCTTC
CASSLELAGYNEQFF
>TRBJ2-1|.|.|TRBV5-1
TGCGCCAGCAGCTTTCAGGGGGGCACCTACAATGAGCAGTTCTTC
CASSFQGGTYNEQFF
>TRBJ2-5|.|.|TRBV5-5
TGTGCCAGCAGCCGGGGGTCTAGGGGAGAGACCCAGTACTTC
CASSRGSRGETQYF
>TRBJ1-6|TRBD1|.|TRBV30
TGTGCCTGGAGTCGACAGGGGGAGTCACCCCTCCACTTT
CAWSRQGESPLHF
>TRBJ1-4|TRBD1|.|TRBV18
TGTGCCAGCTCAACGACAGGGTGGGATGAAAAACTGTTTTTT
CASSTTGWDEKLFF
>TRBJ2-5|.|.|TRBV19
TGTGCCAGTAGTAAGAGGGGGGGCCAAGAGACCCAGTACTTC
CASSKRGGQETQYF
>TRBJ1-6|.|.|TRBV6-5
TGTGCCAGCAGTTACTCCCGTTATAATTCACCCCTCCACTTT
CASSYSRYNSPLHF
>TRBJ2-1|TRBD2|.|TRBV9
TGTGCCAGCAGCGTAGCGGGACTAGCGGGGGTGGATGAGCAGTTCTTC
CASSVAGLAGVDEQFF
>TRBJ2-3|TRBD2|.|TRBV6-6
TGTGCCAGCAGTCTCTCTAGCGGGAGGACAGATACGCAGTATTTT
CASSLSSGRTDTQYF
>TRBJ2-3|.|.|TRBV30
TGTGCCTGGAGTGTACGGTTCACAGATACGCAGTATTTT
CAWSVRFTDTQYF
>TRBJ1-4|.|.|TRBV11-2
TGTGCCAGCAGCTCATCTACCATAATCGGAAAACTGTTTTTT
CASSSSTIIGKLFF
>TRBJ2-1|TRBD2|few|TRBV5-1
TGCGCCAGCAGCCAAGGACTAGCGGGGTATGAGCAGTTCTTC
CASSQGLAGYEQFF
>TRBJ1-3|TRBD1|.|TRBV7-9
TGTGCCAGCAGCTTACCGGGACAGGCCTCTGGAAACACCATATATTTT
CASSLPGQASGNTIYF
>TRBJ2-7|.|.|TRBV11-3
TGTGCCAGCAGCTTAGGGGGACAAACCTACGAGCAGTACTTC
CASSLGGQTYEQYF
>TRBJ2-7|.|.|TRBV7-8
TGTGCCAGCAGCCGCCTGAATTTGGGGGCAGAAGAGCAGTACTTC
CASSRLNLGAEEQYF
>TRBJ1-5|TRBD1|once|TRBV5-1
TGCGCCAGCAGCTTGGGGACAGGGGCCGTCGGGAGCAATCAGCCCCAGCATTTT
CASSLGTGAVGSNQPQHF
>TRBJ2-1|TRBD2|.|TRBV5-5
TGTGCCAGCAGCTCCGGACTAGCACTAGCCTACAATGAGCAGTTCTTC
CASSSGLALAYNEQFF
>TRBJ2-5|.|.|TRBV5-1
TGCGCCAGCAGCTTCGGACAGAATGAAGAGACCCAGTACTTC
CASSFGQNEETQYF
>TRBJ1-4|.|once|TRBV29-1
TGCAGCGTTGGGGATGGTGAAAAACTGTTTTTT
CSVGDGEKLFF
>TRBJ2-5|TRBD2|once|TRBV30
TGTGCCTGGTTGGGACTAGCGGGGCAACAAGAGACCCAGTACTTC
CAWLGLAGQQETQYF
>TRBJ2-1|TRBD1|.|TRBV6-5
TGTGCCAGCAGACGACAGGGGGTTGAGCAGTTCTTC
CASRRQGVEQFF
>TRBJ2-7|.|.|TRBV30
TGTGCCTGGAGTAACGGGGGCAGTTACGAGCAGTACTTC
CAWSNGGSYEQYF
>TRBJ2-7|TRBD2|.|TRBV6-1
TGTGCCAGCAGTTTAGCGGGCCTCTCCTACGAGCAGTACTTC
CASSLAGLSYEQYF
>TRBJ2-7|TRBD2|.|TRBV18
TGTGCCAGCTCACCACCTAGCGGGACCTACGAGCAGTACTTC
CASSPPSGTYEQYF
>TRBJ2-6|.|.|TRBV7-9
TGTGCCACTGGGGACTCAGGGTCTGGGGCCAACGTCCTGACTTTC
CATGDSGSGANVLTF
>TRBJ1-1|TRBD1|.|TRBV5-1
TGCGCCAGCAGCGGACAGGGTTCCAACACTGAAGCTTTCTTT
CASSGQGSNTEAFF
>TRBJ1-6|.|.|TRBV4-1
TGCGCCAGCAGCCAAGTAGGGGGATACAGGAACCTGAATTCACCCCTCCACTTT
CASSQVGGYRNLNSPLHF
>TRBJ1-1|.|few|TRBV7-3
TGTGCCAGCAGCCGCCACAGGGAAACTGAAGCTTTCTTT
CASSRHRETEAFF